This entry is about one T cell receptor (beta chain). A much larger clone is a single base away; this may be a read error. The input was around 0.5 ug total RNA; TCR beta cDNA was made from it with a constant-region primer. Investigators got TCR beta libraries out of three nested multiplex PCR rounds, done with slightly modified ARM-PCR. TRBV1-TRBV30 forward primers paired with a C-beta reverse primer drove the first two PCR rounds, around 10 cycles each. MiXCR, applied by TCRdb to the multiplex PCR reads, yields one record per CDR3 protein. The table shows over 45,000 distinct CDR3 sequences, with approximately 70% occurring only once. The data originate from a study of tumor-infiltrating lymphocytes in primary liver carcinoma. Co-extraction yielded RNA and DNA from 20-30 mg of unsorted bulk tissue. The CDR3 is 12 residues long. Unmatched junction bases numbered 9, after V lost 5 bases and J lost 12 bases. The germline gives CDR1 SEHNR, CDR2 FQNEAQ (reference sequence).

This chain connects TRBV7-9 to TRBJ2-7; the match to TRBD1 covers 8 bases. This clonotype was obtained from a man aged 35-49 years with primary liver carcinoma and hepatitis B virus infection. Source material: liver tumor tissue from sampling region 5. Subset: tumor region T5, tumor centre. CDR3 coding DNA: TGTGCCAGCAGCCCGGGACAGGAACTACGGTACTTC. Translating gives CASSPGQELRYF. The entire variable domain, with the rest obtained from reference TRBV7-9 and TRBJ2-7, is as follows: DTGVSQNPRHKITKRGQNVTFRCDPISEHNRLYWYRQTLGQGPEFLTYFQNEAQLEKSRLLSDRFSAERPKGSFSTLEIQRTEQGDSAMYLCASSPGQELRYFGPGTRLTVT.